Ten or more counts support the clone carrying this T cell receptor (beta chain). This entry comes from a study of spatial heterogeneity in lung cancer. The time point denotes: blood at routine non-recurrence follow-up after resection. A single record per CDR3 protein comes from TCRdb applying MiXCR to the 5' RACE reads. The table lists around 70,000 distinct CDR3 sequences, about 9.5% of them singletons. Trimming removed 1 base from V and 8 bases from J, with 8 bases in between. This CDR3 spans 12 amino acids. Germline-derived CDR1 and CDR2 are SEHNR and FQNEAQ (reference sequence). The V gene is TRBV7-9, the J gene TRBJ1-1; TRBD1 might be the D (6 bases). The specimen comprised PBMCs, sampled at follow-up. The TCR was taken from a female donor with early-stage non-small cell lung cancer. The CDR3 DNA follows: TGTGCCAGCAGCTTAGATACAGGGGAAGCTTTCTTT. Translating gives CASSLDTGEAFF.